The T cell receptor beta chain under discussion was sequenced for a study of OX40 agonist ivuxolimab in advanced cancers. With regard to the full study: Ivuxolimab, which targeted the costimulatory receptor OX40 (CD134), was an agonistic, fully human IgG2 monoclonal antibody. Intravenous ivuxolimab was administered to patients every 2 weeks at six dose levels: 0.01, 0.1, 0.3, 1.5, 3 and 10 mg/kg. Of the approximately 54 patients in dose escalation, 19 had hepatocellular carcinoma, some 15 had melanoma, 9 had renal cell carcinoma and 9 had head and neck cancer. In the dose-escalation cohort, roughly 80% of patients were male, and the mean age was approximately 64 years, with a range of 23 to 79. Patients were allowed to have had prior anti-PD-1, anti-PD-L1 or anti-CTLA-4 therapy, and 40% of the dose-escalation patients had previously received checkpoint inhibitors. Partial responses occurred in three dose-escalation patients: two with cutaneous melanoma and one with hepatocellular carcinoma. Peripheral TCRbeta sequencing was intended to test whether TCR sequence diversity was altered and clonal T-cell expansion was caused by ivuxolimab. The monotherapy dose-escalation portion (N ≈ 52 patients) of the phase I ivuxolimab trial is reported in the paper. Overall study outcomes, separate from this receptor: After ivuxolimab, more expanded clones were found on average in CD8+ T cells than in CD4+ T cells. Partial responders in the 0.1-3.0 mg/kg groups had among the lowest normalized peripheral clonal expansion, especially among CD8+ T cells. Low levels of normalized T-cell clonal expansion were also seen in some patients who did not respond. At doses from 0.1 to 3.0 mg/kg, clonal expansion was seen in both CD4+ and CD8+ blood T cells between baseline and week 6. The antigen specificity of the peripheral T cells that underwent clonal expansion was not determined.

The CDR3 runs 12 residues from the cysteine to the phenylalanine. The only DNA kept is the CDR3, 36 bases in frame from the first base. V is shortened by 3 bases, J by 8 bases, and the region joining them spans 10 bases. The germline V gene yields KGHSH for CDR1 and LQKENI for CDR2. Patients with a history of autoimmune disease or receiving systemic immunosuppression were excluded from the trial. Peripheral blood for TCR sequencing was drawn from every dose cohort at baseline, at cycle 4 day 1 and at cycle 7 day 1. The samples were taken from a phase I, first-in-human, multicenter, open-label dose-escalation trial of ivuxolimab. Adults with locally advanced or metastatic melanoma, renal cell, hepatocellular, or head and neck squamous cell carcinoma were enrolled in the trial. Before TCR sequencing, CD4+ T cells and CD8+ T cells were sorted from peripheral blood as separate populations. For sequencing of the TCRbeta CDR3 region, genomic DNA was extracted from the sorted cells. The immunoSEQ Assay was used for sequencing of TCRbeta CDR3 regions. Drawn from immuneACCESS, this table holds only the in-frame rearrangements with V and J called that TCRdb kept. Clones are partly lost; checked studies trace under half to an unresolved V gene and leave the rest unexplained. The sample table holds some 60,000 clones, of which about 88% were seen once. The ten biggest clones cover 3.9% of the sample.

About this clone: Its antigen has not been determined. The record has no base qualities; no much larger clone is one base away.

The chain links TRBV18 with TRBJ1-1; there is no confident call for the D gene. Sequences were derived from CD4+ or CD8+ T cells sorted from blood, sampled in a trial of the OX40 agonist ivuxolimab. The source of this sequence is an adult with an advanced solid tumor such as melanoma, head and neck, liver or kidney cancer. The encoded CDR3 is CASSPRAEEAFF. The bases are TGTGCCAGCTCACCGCGCGCGGAGGAAGCTTTCTTT.